This T cell receptor beta chain is from a study of cytomegalovirus exposure and HLA in healthy donors. PCR employed 60 Vbeta and 13 Jbeta primers. Sequenced by immunoSEQ multiplex PCR; TCRdb stores in-frame clones only, minus some. The table has 54,000 or so clones, approximately 52% seen once. The CDR3 is 14 amino acids. The ends lost 7 bases at V and 4 bases at J; junction bases unmatched: 8. Per the germline V gene, CDR1 is MNHEY and CDR2 is SVGAGI. The rearrangement links TRBV6-5 to TRBJ2-7; 9 nucleotides agree with TRBD1. The sequencing sample was made of PBMCs. This clonotype originated in a human donor in good health. The chain's CDR3 is CASNEDRGGYEQYF. CDR3 sequence (DNA): TGTGCCAGCAACGAGGACAGGGGTGGGTACGAGCAGTACTTC.